This T cell receptor (beta chain) was sequenced in a study of tumor-infiltrating lymphocytes in localized non-small cell lung cancer. Sequencing was performed with immunoSEQ multiplex PCR; in TCRdb, only in-frame clones are kept and a portion is missing. The data show roughly 12,000 clones, about three quarters seen once. The CDR3 extends over 15 amino acids. V was trimmed by 0 bases and J by 3 bases, leaving 10 bases between them. Germline V CDR1 and CDR2: MGHDK, SYGVNS. The chain uses TRBV25-1 and TRBJ2-3; possible D gene TRBD2, 5 bases. Specimen: uninvolved lung tissue not adjacent to the tumor. This clonotype was obtained from a human donor with non-small cell lung cancer. DNA of the CDR3: TGTGCCAGCAGTGAATACGGGGATTATACAGATACGCAGTATTTT. Its protein product is CASSEYGDYTDTQYF.